A selection of T cell receptor beta chains follows, all from one sample in a study of long-term antiretroviral therapy in people with HIV. Here immunoSEQ multiplex PCR was the method, and the copy in TCRdb shows in-frame clones only, minus some. The sample gives about 32,000 clones, 85% to 95% of which show up once; 3.6% is in the top ten. Material: unsorted PBMCs, obtained 4.1 years after starting antiretroviral therapy. These receptors originate from a woman aged 50 to 60 with HIV. The CDR3 runs from the conserved cysteine through the conserved F or W. A D gene is named only where the DNA matches it firmly. Size tells how often a clone was seen (once, few, many) or the class of an expanded clone, and some rows leave it out.

V gene: TRBV11-2
J gene: TRBJ2-3
clone size: -
D gene: -
CDR3 DNA: TGTGCCAGCAGCTCTTTTCGGGCGGAATTCACAGATACGCAGTATTTT
CDR3 protein: CASSSFRAEFTDTQYF

V gene: TRBV9
J gene: TRBJ1-3
clone size: -
D gene: -
CDR3 DNA: TGTGCCAGCAGCGTAGGGAGGAGGACTGGAAACACCATATATTTT
CDR3 protein: CASSVGRRTGNTIYF

V gene: TRBV15
J gene: TRBJ1-2
clone size: -
D gene: TRBD1
CDR3 DNA: TGTGCCACCAGCAGTACAGGGGGGAACTATGGCTACACCTTC
CDR3 protein: CATSSTGGNYGYTF

V gene: TRBV7-3
J gene: TRBJ1-2
clone size: medium-sized
D gene: TRBD1
CDR3 DNA: TGTGCCAGCAGCAGACAGGGGTATGGCTACACCTTC
CDR3 protein: CASSRQGYGYTF

V gene: TRBV6-1
J gene: TRBJ1-1
clone size: -
D gene: -
CDR3 DNA: TGTGCCAGCAGTGACGCAGGGAAGAACACTGAAGCTTTCTTT
CDR3 protein: CASSDAGKNTEAFF

V gene: TRBV7-3
J gene: TRBJ2-3
clone size: -
D gene: -
CDR3 DNA: TGTGCCAGCAGCTTAAGAAGGGCAGCGAGCACAGATACGCAGTATTTT
CDR3 protein: CASSLRRAASTDTQYF

V gene: TRBV7-8
J gene: TRBJ2-4
clone size: -
D gene: -
CDR3 DNA: TGTGCCAGCAGCCCCCTTGGGGGGGCAGAGGGCATTCAGTACTTC
CDR3 protein: CASSPLGGAEGIQYF

V gene: TRBV7-9
J gene: TRBJ1-4
clone size: -
D gene: -
CDR3 DNA: TGTGCCAGCAGCTTAGTAGGGGGGCCAGGACTTGCAACTAATGAAAAACTGTTTTTT
CDR3 protein: CASSLVGGPGLATNEKLFF

V gene: TRBV5-1
J gene: TRBJ1-4
clone size: -
D gene: -
CDR3 DNA: TGCGCCAGCAGCTTGGGACAGCCGAATGAAAAACTGTTTTTT
CDR3 protein: CASSLGQPNEKLFF

V gene: TRBV5-4
J gene: TRBJ2-5
clone size: -
D gene: -
CDR3 DNA: TGTGCCAGCAGCTTCGATCAAGAGACCCAGTACTTC
CDR3 protein: CASSFDQETQYF

V gene: TRBV7-6
J gene: TRBJ2-3
clone size: -
D gene: -
CDR3 DNA: TGTGCCAGCAGCCCCATCACCCAGGCTAGCACAGATACGCAGTATTTT
CDR3 protein: CASSPITQASTDTQYF

V gene: TRBV6-4
J gene: TRBJ2-1
clone size: -
D gene: TRBD2
CDR3 DNA: TGTGCCAGCAGTGACTCAGCGGGGCCCTCCTACAATGAGCAGTTCTTC
CDR3 protein: CASSDSAGPSYNEQFF

V gene: TRBV10-3
J gene: TRBJ2-7
clone size: -
D gene: -
CDR3 DNA: TGTGCCATCAGGGGACGACCTAGTGACGAGCAGTACTTC
CDR3 protein: CAIRGRPSDEQYF

V gene: TRBV25-1
J gene: TRBJ2-1
clone size: -
D gene: TRBD2
CDR3 DNA: TGTGCCAGCAGTGTAACTAGCGGGGCGCTATACAATGAGCAGTTCTTC
CDR3 protein: CASSVTSGALYNEQFF

V gene: TRBV4-2
J gene: TRBJ1-2
clone size: -
D gene: -
CDR3 DNA: TGTGCCAGCAGCCAGGTCAGGGAGACGGGCTACACCTTC
CDR3 protein: CASSQVRETGYTF

V gene: TRBV7-8
J gene: TRBJ2-7
clone size: -
D gene: TRBD1
CDR3 DNA: TGTGCCAGCAGCTTGACAGGGGGTGACTCCTACGAGCAGTACTTC
CDR3 protein: CASSLTGGDSYEQYF

V gene: TRBV7-6
J gene: TRBJ1-1
clone size: once
D gene: -
CDR3 DNA: TGTGCCAGCAGCTTAGACTGGTCGAGGGGGATGAACACTGAAGCTTTCTTT
CDR3 protein: CASSLDWSRGMNTEAFF

V gene: TRBV5-1
J gene: TRBJ2-3
clone size: few
D gene: -
CDR3 DNA: TGCGCCAGCAGCGCCCGACAGGTGAACACAGATACGCAGTATTTT
CDR3 protein: CASSARQVNTDTQYF

V gene: TRBV5-6
J gene: TRBJ2-3
clone size: -
D gene: TRBD1
CDR3 DNA: TGTGCCAGCAGCTCCCAAGCCGGGACAGGGTTCGCAGATACGCAGTATTTT
CDR3 protein: CASSSQAGTGFADTQYF

V gene: TRBV5-1
J gene: TRBJ1-4
clone size: -
D gene: -
CDR3 DNA: TGCGCCAGCAGCTTGGATAACCAGGATGAAAAACTGTTTTTT
CDR3 protein: CASSLDNQDEKLFF

V gene: TRBV29-1
J gene: TRBJ2-5
clone size: -
D gene: TRBD2
CDR3 DNA: TGCAGCGTTGGGGTGGGGGGGCAAGAGACCCAGTACTTC
CDR3 protein: CSVGVGGQETQYF

V gene: TRBV30
J gene: TRBJ1-1
clone size: -
D gene: -
CDR3 DNA: TGTGCCTGGACCATCGCGGGCCCCCAAGGAGCTTTCTTT
CDR3 protein: CAWTIAGPQGAFF

V gene: TRBV7-9
J gene: TRBJ2-7
clone size: -
D gene: -
CDR3 DNA: TGTGCCAGCACCCCCTACGACGAGCAGTACTTC
CDR3 protein: CASTPYDEQYF

V gene: TRBV5-5
J gene: TRBJ1-1
clone size: -
D gene: -
CDR3 DNA: TGTGCCAGCAGCCGGTCAGTCCGGGATGGAGCTTTCTTT
CDR3 protein: CASSRSVRDGAFF

V gene: TRBV19
J gene: TRBJ2-3
clone size: -
D gene: -
CDR3 DNA: TGTGCCAGTAGAAGGCAGAGCACAGATACGCAGTATTTT
CDR3 protein: CASRRQSTDTQYF

V gene: TRBV29-1
J gene: TRBJ1-1
clone size: once
D gene: TRBD1
CDR3 DNA: TGCAGCGGGAGGACAGGGGGCAACACTGAAGCTTTCTTT
CDR3 protein: CSGRTGGNTEAFF

V gene: TRBV30
J gene: TRBJ1-1
clone size: -
D gene: -
CDR3 DNA: TGTGCCTGGAGTGTTCGGGGCCAAGTTAAAGCTTTCTTT
CDR3 protein: CAWSVRGQVKAFF

V gene: TRBV28
J gene: TRBJ2-2
clone size: -
D gene: -
CDR3 DNA: TGTGCCAGCAGTTCCATTAACCCCGAGAGCACCGGGGAGCTGTTTTTT
CDR3 protein: CASSSINPESTGELFF

V gene: TRBV4-3
J gene: TRBJ2-2
clone size: -
D gene: -
CDR3 DNA: TGCGCCAGCAGCCAAGACCCCGATAACACCGGGGAGCTGTTTTTT
CDR3 protein: CASSQDPDNTGELFF

V gene: TRBV30
J gene: TRBJ1-6
clone size: -
D gene: TRBD1
CDR3 DNA: TGTGCCTGGAGTCCCGGGACAGGGGGCTATCCCCTCCACTTT
CDR3 protein: CAWSPGTGGYPLHF

V gene: TRBV9
J gene: TRBJ1-1
clone size: -
D gene: -
CDR3 DNA: TGTGCCAGCAGCCGCTCAACAGGGTTGAACACTGAAGCTTTCTTT
CDR3 protein: CASSRSTGLNTEAFF

V gene: TRBV5-1
J gene: TRBJ2-1
clone size: -
D gene: -
CDR3 DNA: TGCGCCAGCAGCTTGGAGAGCTCCTACAATGAGCAGTTCTTC
CDR3 protein: CASSLESSYNEQFF

V gene: TRBV30
J gene: TRBJ1-2
clone size: -
D gene: TRBD1
CDR3 DNA: TGTGCCTGGAGTGCCCCAGGGGGTCGGTATAACTATGGCTACACCTTC
CDR3 protein: CAWSAPGGRYNYGYTF

V gene: TRBV2
J gene: TRBJ1-6
clone size: -
D gene: -
CDR3 DNA: TGTGCCAGCAGGCCGATATTGGGTCCTTCACCCCTCCACTTT
CDR3 protein: CASRPILGPSPLHF

V gene: TRBV9
J gene: TRBJ1-2
clone size: -
D gene: -
CDR3 DNA: TGTGCCAGCAGCGTAGGGGGGAATGTCTATGGCTACACCTTC
CDR3 protein: CASSVGGNVYGYTF

V gene: TRBV6-1
J gene: TRBJ2-3
clone size: -
D gene: -
CDR3 DNA: TGTGCCAGCAGTGAGCGGAGGGATTTTAGCACAGATACGCAGTATTTT
CDR3 protein: CASSERRDFSTDTQYF

V gene: TRBV11-2
J gene: TRBJ1-2
clone size: -
D gene: -
CDR3 DNA: TGTGCCAGCAGCCTTCGTAGCTATGGCTACACCTTC
CDR3 protein: CASSLRSYGYTF

V gene: TRBV7-9
J gene: TRBJ2-7
clone size: -
D gene: TRBD2
CDR3 DNA: TGTGCCAGCAGCTCGGGGGGGCCTAACTACGAGCAGTACTTC
CDR3 protein: CASSSGGPNYEQYF

V gene: TRBV4-1
J gene: TRBJ2-1
clone size: -
D gene: -
CDR3 DNA: TGCGCCAGCAGCCAAGTAGACAGCTACAATGAGCAGTTCTTC
CDR3 protein: CASSQVDSYNEQFF

V gene: TRBV7-2
J gene: TRBJ1-5
clone size: once
D gene: -
CDR3 DNA: TGTGCCAGCAGCTTGTTCGGGGGAGGTAAGCATCAGCCCCAGCATTTT
CDR3 protein: CASSLFGGGKHQPQHF

V gene: TRBV10-3
J gene: TRBJ1-2
clone size: once
D gene: -
CDR3 DNA: TGTGCCATCAGTGATGGGGGTCTAGCTAACTATGGCTACACCTTC
CDR3 protein: CAISDGGLANYGYTF

V gene: TRBV2
J gene: TRBJ1-4
clone size: once
D gene: -
CDR3 DNA: TGTGCCAGCAGGGGGGGCCGGGGCGCTAATGAAAAACTGTTTTTT
CDR3 protein: CASRGGRGANEKLFF

V gene: TRBV6-1
J gene: TRBJ2-1
clone size: -
D gene: TRBD2
CDR3 DNA: TGTGCCAGCAGTGAATATCCTAGCGGGGGGGCATACAATGAGCAGTTCTTC
CDR3 protein: CASSEYPSGGAYNEQFF

V gene: TRBV19
J gene: TRBJ2-2
clone size: -
D gene: TRBD1
CDR3 DNA: TGTGCCAGTAGTATTGGGACAGGGATTAGAGGCGGGGAGCTGTTTTTT
CDR3 protein: CASSIGTGIRGGELFF

V gene: TRBV9
J gene: TRBJ2-7
clone size: -
D gene: TRBD2
CDR3 DNA: TGTGCCAGCAGCGACGGACTAGCGGGGGCTCCCGACGAGCAGTACTTC
CDR3 protein: CASSDGLAGAPDEQYF